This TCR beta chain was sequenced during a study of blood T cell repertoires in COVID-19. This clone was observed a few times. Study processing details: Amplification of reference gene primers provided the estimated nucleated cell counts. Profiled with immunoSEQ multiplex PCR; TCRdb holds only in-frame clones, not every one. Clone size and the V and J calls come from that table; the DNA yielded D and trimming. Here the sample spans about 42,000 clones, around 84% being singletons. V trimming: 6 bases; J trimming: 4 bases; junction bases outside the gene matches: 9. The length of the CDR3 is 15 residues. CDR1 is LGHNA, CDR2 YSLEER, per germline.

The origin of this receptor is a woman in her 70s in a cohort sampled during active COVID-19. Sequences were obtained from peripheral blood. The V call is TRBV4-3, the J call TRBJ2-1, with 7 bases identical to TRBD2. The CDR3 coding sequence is TGCGCCAGCAGTCCAACTAGCGCACAATACAATGAGCAGTTCTTC. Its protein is CASSPTSAQYNEQFF.